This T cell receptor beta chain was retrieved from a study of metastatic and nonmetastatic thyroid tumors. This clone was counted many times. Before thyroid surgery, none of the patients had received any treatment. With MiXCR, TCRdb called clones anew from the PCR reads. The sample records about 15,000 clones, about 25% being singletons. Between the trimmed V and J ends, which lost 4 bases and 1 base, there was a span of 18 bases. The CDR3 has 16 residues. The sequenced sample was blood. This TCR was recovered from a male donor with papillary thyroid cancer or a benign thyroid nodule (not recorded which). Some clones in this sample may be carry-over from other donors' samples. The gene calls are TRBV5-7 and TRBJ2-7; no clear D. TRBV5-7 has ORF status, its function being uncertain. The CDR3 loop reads CASSIAGWAKSYEQYF. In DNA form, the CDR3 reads TGTGCCAGCAGCATTGCAGGCTGGGCGAAGTCCTACGAGCAGTACTTC.